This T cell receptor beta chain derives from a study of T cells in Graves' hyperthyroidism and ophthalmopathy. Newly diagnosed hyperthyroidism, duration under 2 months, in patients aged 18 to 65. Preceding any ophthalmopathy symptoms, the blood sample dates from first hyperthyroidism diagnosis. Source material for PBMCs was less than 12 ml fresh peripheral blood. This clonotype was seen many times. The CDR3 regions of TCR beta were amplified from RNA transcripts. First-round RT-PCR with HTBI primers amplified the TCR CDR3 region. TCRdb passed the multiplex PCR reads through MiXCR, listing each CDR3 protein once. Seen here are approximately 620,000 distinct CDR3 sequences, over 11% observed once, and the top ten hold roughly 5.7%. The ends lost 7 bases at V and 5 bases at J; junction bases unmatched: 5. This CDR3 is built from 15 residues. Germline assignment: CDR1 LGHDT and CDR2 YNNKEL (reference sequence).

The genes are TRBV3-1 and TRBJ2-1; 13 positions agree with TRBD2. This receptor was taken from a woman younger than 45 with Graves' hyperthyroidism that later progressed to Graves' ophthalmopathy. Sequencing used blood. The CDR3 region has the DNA TGTGCCAGCACGCAGACTAGCGGGAGGAACAATGAGCAGTTCTTC. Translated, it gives CASTQTSGRNNEQFF.